This is a list of T cell receptor beta chains from one sample in a study of blood T cell repertoires in COVID-19. TCRdb's copy holds only in-frame clones and misses some; the assay was immunoSEQ multiplex PCR. Of hundreds of thousands of clones listed, around nine tenths are singletons. The sequencing sample was made of peripheral blood. The receptors originated from a man between 60 and 75 years old who had recovered from COVID-19. The CDR3 runs from the conserved cysteine through the conserved F or W. D genes are given only for firm matches. Clone size is stated in some rows and not others, as once, few, many or a class when expanded.

-	TRBV6-5	11	TRBJ1-1	-	TGTGCCATTCATACCGGGACTGAAGCTTTCTTT	CAIHTGTEAFF
-	TRBV19	13	TRBJ2-7	-	TGTGCCAGTAGTACGAAACACTACTACGAGCAGTACTTC	CASSTKHYYEQYF
-	TRBV19	15	TRBJ1-1	TRBD1	TGTGCCAGTAACTCAGGGGGCTGGATGAACACTGAAGCTTTCTTT	CASNSGGWMNTEAFF
-	TRBV5-1	15	TRBJ1-6	-	TGCGCCAGCAGCTTGGCCCCAGGACTTAATTCACCCCTCCACTTT	CASSLAPGLNSPLHF
-	TRBV4-3	14	TRBJ1-2	-	TGCGCCAGCAGCCAAGATAGCAGGGGACGCGGCTACACCTTC	CASSQDSRGRGYTF
once	TRBV28	14	TRBJ2-5	-	TGTGCCAGCAGTTTTGGCCCTAGTCGAGAGACCCAGTACTTC	CASSFGPSRETQYF
-	TRBV28	16	TRBJ2-3	TRBD2	TGTGCCAGCAGCTCCGCGGCTAGCGGGAGAACAGATACGCAGTATTTT	CASSSAASGRTDTQYF
-	TRBV11-2	15	TRBJ1-5	-	TGTGCCAGCAGCCCCCCTGGGGGCCTTAATCAGCCCCAGCATTTT	CASSPPGGLNQPQHF
-	TRBV7-2	15	TRBJ1-6	-	TGTGCCAGCAGCCCACAGGGCTCCTATAATTCACCCCTCCACTTT	CASSPQGSYNSPLHF
-	TRBV7-2	15	TRBJ2-5	TRBD2	TGTGCCAGCAGCTTCATGTCTAGCGGGCAAGAGACCCAGTACTTC	CASSFMSSGQETQYF
-	TRBV29-1	14	TRBJ2-1	TRBD2	TGCAGCGTTGATACTAGCGGAACCTACAATGAGCAGTTCTTC	CSVDTSGTYNEQFF
once	TRBV10-3	14	TRBJ2-1	-	TGTGCCATCCTCAGGGAAATGAGGAACAATGAGCAGTTCTTC	CAILREMRNNEQFF
-	TRBV6-2/TRBV6-3	13	TRBJ2-5	-	TGTGCCAGCAGTAACGGCGGGGAAGAGACCCAGTACTTC	CASSNGGEETQYF
-	TRBV6-1	15	TRBJ2-5	-	TGTGCCAGCAGTGAAGGGGGCGTGAGCCAAGAGACCCAGTACTTC	CASSEGGVSQETQYF
-	TRBV10-3	13	TRBJ2-3	TRBD1	TGTGCCATCAGTTCAAACAGGGGTGATACGCAGTATTTT	CAISSNRGDTQYF
-	TRBV28	13	TRBJ1-1	TRBD1	TGTGCCAGCAGTGAACAGGGGTTGGATGAAGCTTTCTTT	CASSEQGLDEAFF
-	TRBV5-1	15	TRBJ2-5	TRBD1	TGCGCCAGCAGCTTGGGGGCAGGGGGTAGAGAGACCCAGTACTTC	CASSLGAGGRETQYF
-	TRBV3-1/TRBV3-2	11	TRBJ2-1	-	TGTGCCAGCAGCCTGGGCCATGAGCAGTTCTTC	CASSLGHEQFF
-	TRBV19	13	TRBJ1-3	-	TGTGCCAGTAGTATCGAGAGCGGAAACACCATATATTTT	CASSIESGNTIYF
-	TRBV28	16	TRBJ1-5	-	TGTGCCGTTCCCGTCCGGGGGGCTTCTATCAATCAGCCCCAGCATTTT	CAVPVRGASINQPQHF
-	TRBV6-5	11	TRBJ2-1	-	TGTGCCAGCAGTCGGGATTTTGAGCAGTTCTTC	CASSRDFEQFF
few	TRBV6-1	18	TRBJ2-1	-	TGTGCCAGCAGTGAGGGGGGGGCTAGCGCCAGCTCCTACAATGAGCAGTTCTTC	CASSEGGASASSYNEQFF
few	TRBV5-8	17	TRBJ2-3	TRBD2	TGTGCCAGCAGCTGGGGAACTAGCGGGAGCCCTGGAGATACGCAGTATTTT	CASSWGTSGSPGDTQYF
-	TRBV5-1	17	TRBJ1-2	TRBD1	TGCGCCAGCAGCCTAGGATACGGACAGGGGTTTAACTATGGCTACACCTTC	CASSLGYGQGFNYGYTF
-	TRBV6-6	16	TRBJ2-2	-	TGTGCCAGCAGTTACTCAGAACCGACCGGGACCGGGGAGCTGTTTTTT	CASSYSEPTGTGELFF
-	TRBV3-1/TRBV3-2	18	TRBJ2-4	TRBD1	TGTGCCAGCAGCCAAGATCTGGGGACAGGGATAGCCAAAAACATTCAGTACTTC	CASSQDLGTGIAKNIQYF
-	TRBV2	11	TRBJ2-1	-	TGTGCCAGCGCGTACGACAATGAGCAGTTCTTC	CASAYDNEQFF
-	TRBV7-8	22	TRBJ2-1	TRBD1	TGTGCCAGCAGCTTTCGACAGACCGGGACAGGCTACGCTCAAGGCTCCTACAATGAGCAGTTCTTC	CASSFRQTGTGYAQGSYNEQFF
-	TRBV7-2	14	TRBJ2-3	TRBD1	TGTGCCAGCAGCTTAATCCAGGGGGCAGATACGCAGTATTTT	CASSLIQGADTQYF
-	TRBV16	16	TRBJ2-5	-	TGTGCCAGCAGTCCCCTTCACGGGGGAGACCAAGAGACCCAGTACTTC	CASSPLHGGDQETQYF
-	TRBV7-9	16	TRBJ2-2	TRBD1	TGTGCCAGCAGCTACCCGGGACAGGGGGCAATCGGGGAGCTGTTTTTT	CASSYPGQGAIGELFF
-	TRBV5-4	13	TRBJ1-1	-	TGTGCCAGCAGCTTGATTGGGGGGACTGAAGCTTTCTTT	CASSLIGGTEAFF
-	TRBV10-1	14	TRBJ2-7	TRBD1	TGCGCCAGCAGCACCGGGACAGCCCTCTACGAGCAGTACTTC	CASSTGTALYEQYF
-	TRBV10-3	12	TRBJ2-7	-	TGTGCCATCGGTGGACTAACCTACGAGCAGTACTTC	CAIGGLTYEQYF
once	TRBV18	15	TRBJ2-3	-	TGTGCCAGCTCACGAAATCAGGGCTCGATGGATACGCAGTATTTT	CASSRNQGSMDTQYF
-	TRBV15	14	TRBJ2-2	TRBD1	TGTGCCACCTCTGGGCAGGGGGCAGTCGGGGAGCTGTTTTTT	CATSGQGAVGELFF
once	TRBV7-6	15	TRBJ1-2	-	TGTGCCAGCAGCCGGGACGGGACAAGTAACTATGGCTACACCTTC	CASSRDGTSNYGYTF
-	TRBV11-3	13	TRBJ1-1	-	TGTGCCAGCAGCTCAAATACCGGCACTGAAGCTTTCTTT	CASSSNTGTEAFF
-	TRBV27	17	TRBJ2-2	TRBD1	TGTGCCAGCAGCAATCGCCCGAGACAGGGAATCACCGGGGAGCTGTTTTTT	CASSNRPRQGITGELFF
-	TRBV6-5	15	TRBJ1-1	TRBD1	TGTGCCAGCACCCTACGGACAGGGGGATTTACTGAAGCTTTCTTT	CASTLRTGGFTEAFF
-	TRBV5-1	14	TRBJ2-7	-	TGCGCCAGCAGCTTAGAACAGACCGCTCTGGAGCAGTACTTC	CASSLEQTALEQYF
-	TRBV29-1	12	TRBJ2-3	-	TGCAGCGTTGAAGAAAGGGGAAATACGCAGTATTTT	CSVEERGNTQYF
-	TRBV18	15	TRBJ2-7	TRBD2	TGTGCCAGCTCAACCCCACTAGCGGGAGTTAACGAGCAGTACTTC	CASSTPLAGVNEQYF
-	TRBV18	15	TRBJ1-5	TRBD1	TGTGCCAGCTCACCCCGGGACAGTAGCAATCAGCCCCAGCATTTT	CASSPRDSSNQPQHF
-	TRBV12-2	17	TRBJ1-2	-	TGTGCAAGTCGCTTAGTCCGTTGTATGCGGGGAGACTATGGCTACACCTTC	CASRLVRCMRGDYGYTF
-	TRBV2	14	TRBJ1-4	TRBD1	TGTGCCGGTAGATCAGGGGGAAGAAGTGAAAAACTGTTTTTT	CAGRSGGRSEKLFF
-	TRBV19	14	TRBJ1-5	-	TGTGCCAGTAGTATACTAGACAGCAATCAGCCCCAGCATTTT	CASSILDSNQPQHF
-	TRBV5-6	15	TRBJ2-5	-	TGTGCCAGCAGCTGGGTTGGGCAACTTCAAGAGACCCAGTACTTC	CASSWVGQLQETQYF